One and the same sample provided the 2 T cell receptor beta chains below, sequenced in a study of cytomegalovirus exposure and HLA in healthy donors. Primers included in the PCR were 60 Vbeta and 13 Jbeta primers. Some clones are missing from TCRdb's copy, which holds only in-frame ones; the method was immunoSEQ multiplex PCR. This listing includes tens of thousands of clones. The specimen sequenced was PBMCs. Every receptor here comes from a male donor in good health and CMV-seronegative.

This rearrangement joins TRBV6-5 to TRBJ1-2; D is possibly TRBD1 (6 bases). Per germline, CDR1 MNHEY and CDR2 SVGAGI. This CDR3 spans 15 amino acids. V gave up 0 bases and J gave up 2 bases, with 10 bases separating them. CDR3 loop: CASSYSITGNYGYTF. The CDR3 nucleotides are TGTGCCAGCAGTTACTCGATAACAGGGAACTATGGCTACACCTTC.

The V and J genes are TRBV7-9 and TRBJ2-2; TRBD2 might be the D (6 bases). This CDR3 has 12 amino acids. Germline-derived CDR1 and CDR2 are SEHNR and FQNEAQ (reference sequence). Between the trimmed V and J ends, which lost 7 bases and 5 bases, there was a span of 8 bases. CDR3 in amino acids: CASTGGTGELFF. The CDR3 DNA reads TGTGCCAGCACCGGAGGGACCGGGGAGCTGTTTTTT.